Detailed here is one T cell receptor beta chain. This sample is drawn from a study of control samples from healthy donors and cancer patients. Assay: immunoSEQ multiplex PCR; the TCRdb copy retains only in-frame clones and omits some. The table lists some 99,000 clones, 80% to 90% of them singletons, with roughly a sixth in the top ten. From germline, CDR1 is WSHSY and CDR2 SAAADI. The CDR3 covers 12 residues. V was trimmed by 2 bases and J by 5 bases, leaving 6 bases between them. Sequencing was done on a sample of blood. This chain links TRBV10-2 with TRBJ2-5; D not resolved. The sequence was collected from a woman between 50 and 59 years old in good health. CDR3 region: CASSERRETQYF. The CDR3 DNA is TGCGCCAGCAGTGAGAGGCGGGAGACCCAGTACTTC.